Included here is one T cell receptor (beta chain) sequence, with context. The source of the sample is a study of memory CD4+ T cells and cytomegalovirus serostatus. The table came from immunoSEQ multiplex PCR; TCRdb's copy has only in-frame clones and leaves some out. The sample has 56,000 or so clones; around 82% are singletons. Losses at the gene ends were 3 bases for V and 4 bases for J; bases not matched to a gene: 9. The CDR3 sequence is 15 residues long. Germline assignment: CDR1 SGHTA and CDR2 FQGNSA. The sort gate was single viable CD3+CD4+CD8-CD45RO+ cells for memory CD4+ T cells. Positive selection with CD4 microbeads enriched total CD4+ T cells.

This chain connects TRBV7-2 to TRBJ2-7; the match to TRBD1 covers 7 bases. The specimen was memory CD4+ T cells from blood. This receptor was taken from an adult in good health and CMV-seronegative. Some clones in this sample may be carry-over from other donors' samples. CDR3 loop: CASSFSPGTAYEQYF. CDR3 sequence (DNA): TGTGCCAGCAGCTTTTCCCCCGGGACAGCGTACGAGCAGTACTTC.